What follows is one T cell receptor beta chain and its context. These data belong to a study of blood T cell repertoires in COVID-19. The wider study: The United States, Italy and Spain were the sources of the acute and convalescent COVID-19 samples. The cDNA or gDNA used as material had been derived from T cells, B-cell-depleted T cells, or PBMCs.

Repertoires were generated with immunoSEQ multiplex PCR, while TCRdb's copy carries only in-frame clones and drops some. This sample has approximately 210,000 clones, with around four fifths found just once. Germline V gives CDR1 SGHRS, CDR2 YFSETQ. The CDR3 runs to 14 residues. Trimming at V came to 4 bases and at J to 8 bases, leaving 2 bases not matched to a gene. Material: peripheral blood. The chain has TRBV5-1 and TRBJ1-6; 11 nucleotides line up with TRBD1. This receptor was taken from a woman in her 70s with active or convalescent COVID-19. In nucleotides, the CDR3 is TGCGCCAGCAGCAAGGGACAGGGGGATTCACCCCTCCACTTT. It encodes CASSKGQGDSPLHF.